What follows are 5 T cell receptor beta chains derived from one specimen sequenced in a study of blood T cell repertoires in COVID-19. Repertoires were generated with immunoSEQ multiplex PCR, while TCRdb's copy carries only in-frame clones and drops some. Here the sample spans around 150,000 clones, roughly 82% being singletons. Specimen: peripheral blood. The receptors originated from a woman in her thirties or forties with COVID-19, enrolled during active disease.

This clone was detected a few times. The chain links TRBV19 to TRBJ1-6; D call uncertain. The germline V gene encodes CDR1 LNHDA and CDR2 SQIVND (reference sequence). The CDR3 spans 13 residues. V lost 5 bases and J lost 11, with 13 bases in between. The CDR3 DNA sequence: TGTGCCAGTAGTTCGGGGATCGAGCCACCCCTCCACTTT. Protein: CASSSGIEPPLHF.

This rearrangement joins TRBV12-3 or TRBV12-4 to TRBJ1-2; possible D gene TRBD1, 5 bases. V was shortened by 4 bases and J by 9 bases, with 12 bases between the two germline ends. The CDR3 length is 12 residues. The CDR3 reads CASSSQGRSYTF. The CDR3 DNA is TGTGCCAGCAGTTCTCAGGGTAGGAGCTACACCTTC.

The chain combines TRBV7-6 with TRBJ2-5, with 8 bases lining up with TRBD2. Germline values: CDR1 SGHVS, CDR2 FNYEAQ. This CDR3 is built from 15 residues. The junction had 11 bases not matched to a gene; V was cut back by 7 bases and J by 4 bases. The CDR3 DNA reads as TGTGCCAGCACCTTGGGACGGGGGGGCCCAGAGACCCAGTACTTC. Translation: CASTLGRGGPETQYF.

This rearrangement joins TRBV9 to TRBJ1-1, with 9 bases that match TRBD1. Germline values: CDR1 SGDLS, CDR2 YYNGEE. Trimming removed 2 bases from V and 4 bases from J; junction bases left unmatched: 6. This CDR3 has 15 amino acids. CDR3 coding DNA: TGTGCCAGCAGCGTTACAGGGGGCTGGGGCACTGAAGCTTTCTTT. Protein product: CASSVTGGWGTEAFF.

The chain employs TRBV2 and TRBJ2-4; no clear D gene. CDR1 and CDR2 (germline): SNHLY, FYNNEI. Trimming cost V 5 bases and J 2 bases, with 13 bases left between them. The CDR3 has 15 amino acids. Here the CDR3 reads CASSSPQEPKNIQYF. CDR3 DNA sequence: TGTGCCAGCAGTTCCCCGCAGGAACCCAAAAACATTCAGTACTTC. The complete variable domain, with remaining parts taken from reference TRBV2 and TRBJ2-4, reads EPEVTQTPSHQVTQMGQEVILRCVPISNHLYFYWYRQILGQKVEFLVSFYNNEISEKSEIFDDQFSVERPDGSNFTLKIRSTKLEDSAMYFCASSSPQEPKNIQYFGAGTRLSVL.